This T cell receptor beta chain appears in the sequencing data of a study of neurological immune-mediated disorders. Overall study results and limits: Private repertoires in all groups were suggested by the absence of shared CDR3 amino acid sequences among expanded clones across subjects.

This clonotype was counted many times. Its antigen is undetermined. Time point noted: longitudinal time-point 3. 5'RACE with 10-nucleotide random UMIs generated the cDNA. In every sequencing run, more than 200 million TCR-beta sequences were generated from 15-18 subjects. Each CDR3 protein is one row after TCRdb ran MiXCR on the 5' RACE reads. Here the sample spans around 100,000 distinct CDR3 sequences, 9.5% to 14% being singletons. The V and J ends lost 3 bases and 8 bases, in that order; junction bases with no gene match: 8. The CDR3 is 16 residues long. Germline-derived CDR1 and CDR2 are SGHVS and FNYEAQ.

This TCR derives from a female donor with HTLV-1-associated myelopathy (HAM/TSP). V is TRBV7-6 and J is TRBJ1-6; 9 bases align to TRBD1. The source material was PBMCs. The CDR3 DNA is TGTGCCAGCAGCTTTTTTCCGGGACAGGGCTATTCACCCCTCCACTTT. Its protein is CASSFFPGQGYSPLHF.